This TCR beta chain was retrieved from a study of T cells after yellow fever vaccination. This clonotype showed up just a few times. The germline V gene encodes CDR1 SGHTA and CDR2 FQGNSA. Trimming stripped 6 bases from V and 6 bases from J, with 14 bases between. This CDR3 comprises 13 residues. TCRdb processed the 5' RACE reads anew with MiXCR; each CDR3 protein has one entry. This sample has fewer than 350,000 distinct CDR3 sequences, with 8.7% found just once. The chain uses TRBV7-2 and TRBJ1-2; the D gene is possibly TRBD1 (5 bases). This specimen consisted of PBMCs, obtained on the day of the first yellow fever vaccination. This sequence was found in a man in his late teens or twenties who received the YFV17D yellow fever vaccine. The CDR3 spells CASSSRGGDGYTF. CDR3 coding DNA: TGTGCCAGCAGTTCCCGGGGGGGGGATGGCTACACCTTC.